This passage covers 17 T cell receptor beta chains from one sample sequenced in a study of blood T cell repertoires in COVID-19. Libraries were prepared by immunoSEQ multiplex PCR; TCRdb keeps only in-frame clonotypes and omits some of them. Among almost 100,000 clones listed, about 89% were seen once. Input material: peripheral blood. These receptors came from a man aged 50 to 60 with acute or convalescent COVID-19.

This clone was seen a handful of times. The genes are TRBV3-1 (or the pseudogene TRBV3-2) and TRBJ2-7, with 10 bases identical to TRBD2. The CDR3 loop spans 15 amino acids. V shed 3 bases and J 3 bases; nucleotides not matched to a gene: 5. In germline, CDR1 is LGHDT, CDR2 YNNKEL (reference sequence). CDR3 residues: CASSQASGRGYEQYF. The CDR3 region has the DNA TGTGCCAGCAGCCAGGCGAGCGGGAGGGGCTACGAGCAGTACTTC.

Here the CDR3 DNA reads TGTGCCAGCACGGGGCAGGGGCGTAGTGGCTACACCTTC. Amino acid sequence: CASTGQGRSGYTF. The V call is TRBV27, the J call TRBJ1-2, with D possibly TRBD1 on 6 matching bases. The CDR3 totals 13 residues. The germline gives CDR1 MNHEY, CDR2 SMNVEV (reference sequence). The ends were cut back, 7 bases at V and 7 bases at J, with 16 bases in the middle.

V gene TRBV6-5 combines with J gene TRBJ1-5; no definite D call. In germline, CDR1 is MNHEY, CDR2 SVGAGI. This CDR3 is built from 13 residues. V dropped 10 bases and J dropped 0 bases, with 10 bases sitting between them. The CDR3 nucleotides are TGTGCCACCTCACAGCCTAGCAATCAGCCCCAGCATTTT. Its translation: CATSQPSNQPQHF.

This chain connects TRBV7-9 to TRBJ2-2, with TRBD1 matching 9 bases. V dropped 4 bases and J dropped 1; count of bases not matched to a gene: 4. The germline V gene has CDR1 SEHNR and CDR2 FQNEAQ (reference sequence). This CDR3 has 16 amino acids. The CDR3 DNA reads TGTGCCAGCAGCTACCGACAGGGGGAGAACACCGGGGAGCTGTTTTTT. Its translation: CASSYRQGENTGELFF.

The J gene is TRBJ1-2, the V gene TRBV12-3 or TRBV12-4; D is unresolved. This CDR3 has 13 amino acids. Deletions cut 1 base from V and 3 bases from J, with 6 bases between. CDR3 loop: CASSLGAYYGYTF. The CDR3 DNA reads TGTGCCAGCAGTTTAGGGGCGTACTATGGCTACACCTTC.

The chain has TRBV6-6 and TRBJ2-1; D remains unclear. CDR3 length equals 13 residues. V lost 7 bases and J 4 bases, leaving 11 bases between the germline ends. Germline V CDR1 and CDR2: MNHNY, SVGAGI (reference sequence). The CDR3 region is CASMPAAYNEQFF. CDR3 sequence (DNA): TGTGCCAGCATGCCGGCGGCTTACAATGAGCAGTTCTTC.

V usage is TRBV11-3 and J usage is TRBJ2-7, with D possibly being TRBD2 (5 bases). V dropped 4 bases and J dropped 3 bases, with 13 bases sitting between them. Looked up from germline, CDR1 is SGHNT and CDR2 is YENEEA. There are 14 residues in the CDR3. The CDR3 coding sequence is TGTGCCAGCAGCTCAGAACTAGGTATCTACGAGCAGTACTTC. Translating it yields CASSSELGIYEQYF.

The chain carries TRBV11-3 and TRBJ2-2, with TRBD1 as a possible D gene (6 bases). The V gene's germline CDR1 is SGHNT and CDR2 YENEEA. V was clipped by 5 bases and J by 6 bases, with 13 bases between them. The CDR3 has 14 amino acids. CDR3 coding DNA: TGTGCCAGCAGCGCCCGGGACATATCCGGGGAGCTGTTTTTT. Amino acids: CASSARDISGELFF.

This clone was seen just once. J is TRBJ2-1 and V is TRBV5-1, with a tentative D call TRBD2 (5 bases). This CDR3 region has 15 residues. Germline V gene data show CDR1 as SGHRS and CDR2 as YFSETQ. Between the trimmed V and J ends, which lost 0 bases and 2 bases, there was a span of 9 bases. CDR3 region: CASSLGEMTYNEQFF. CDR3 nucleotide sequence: TGCGCCAGCAGCTTGGGGGAGATGACCTACAATGAGCAGTTCTTC.

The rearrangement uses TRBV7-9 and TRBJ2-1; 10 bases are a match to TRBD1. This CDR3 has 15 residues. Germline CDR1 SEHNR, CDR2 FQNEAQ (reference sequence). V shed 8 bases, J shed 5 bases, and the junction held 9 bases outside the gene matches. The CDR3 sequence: CASGRDRGWNNEQFF. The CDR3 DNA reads TGTGCCAGCGGGCGGGACAGGGGATGGAACAATGAGCAGTTCTTC.

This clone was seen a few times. CDR3 nucleotide sequence: TGTGCCAGCAGCCAAGATCAGCTAGCGGCAAATGGAAGCTCCTACAATGAGCAGTTCTTC. As protein: CASSQDQLAANGSSYNEQFF. This chain joins TRBV3-1 (or the pseudogene TRBV3-2) and TRBJ2-1; 7 nucleotides agree with TRBD2. V dropped 0 bases and J dropped 0; count of bases not matched to a gene: 14. Germline loops: CDR1 LGHDT, CDR2 YNNKEL (reference sequence). The CDR3 loop spans 20 amino acids.

CDR3 in DNA: TGTGCTAGTGGAACTACAACGAACACTGAAGCTTTCTTT. Translating gives CASGTTTNTEAFF. This rearrangement joins TRBV12-5 to TRBJ1-1; D is ambiguous. The V and J ends lost 6 bases and 1 base respectively, with 9 bases between them. Looked up from germline, CDR1 is LGHNT and CDR2 is FRNRAP. CDR3 length: 13 residues.

CDR3 amino acids: CAWSAPGLVNYGYTF. CDR3 DNA sequence: TGTGCCTGGAGTGCTCCAGGATTGGTTAACTATGGCTACACCTTC. This sequence joins TRBV30 and TRBJ1-2; D gene ambiguous. This CDR3 is built from 15 residues. CDR1 is GTSNPN and CDR2 is SVGIG in the germline V gene (reference sequence). Trimming took off 1 base at V and 1 base at J, with 13 bases between the two ends.

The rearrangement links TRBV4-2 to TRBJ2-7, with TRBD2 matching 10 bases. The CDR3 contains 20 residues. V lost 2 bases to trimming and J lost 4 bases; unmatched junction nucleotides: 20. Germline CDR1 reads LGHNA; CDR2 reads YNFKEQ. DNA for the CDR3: TGTGCCAGCAGCCAATCCGTCCCACCCATCGCTAGCGGGAGCTGGTACGAGCAGTACTTC. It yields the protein CASSQSVPPIASGSWYEQYF.

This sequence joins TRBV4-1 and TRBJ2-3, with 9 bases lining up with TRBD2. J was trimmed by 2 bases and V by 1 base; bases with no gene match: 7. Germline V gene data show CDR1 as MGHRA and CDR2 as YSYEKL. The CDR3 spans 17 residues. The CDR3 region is CASSQVPTSGFTDTQYF. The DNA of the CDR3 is TGCGCCAGCAGCCAAGTTCCGACTAGCGGCTTCACAGATACGCAGTATTTT.

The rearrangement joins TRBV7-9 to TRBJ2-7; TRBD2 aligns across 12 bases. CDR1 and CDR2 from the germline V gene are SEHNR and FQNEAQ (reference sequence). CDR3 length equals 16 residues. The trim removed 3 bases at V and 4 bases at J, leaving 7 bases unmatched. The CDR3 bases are TGTGCCAGCAGCTTGTTCCGGACTAGCGGGATATACGAGCAGTACTTC. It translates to CASSLFRTSGIYEQYF.

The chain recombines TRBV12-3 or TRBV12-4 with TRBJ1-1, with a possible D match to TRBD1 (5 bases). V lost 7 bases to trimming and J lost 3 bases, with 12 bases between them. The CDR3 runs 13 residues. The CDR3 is CASTQGVHTEAFF. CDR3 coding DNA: TGTGCCAGCACCCAAGGGGTTCACACTGAAGCTTTCTTT.